Described below is a single TCR beta chain sequence and its context. Here immunoSEQ multiplex PCR was the method, and the copy in TCRdb shows in-frame clones only, minus some. The sample lists 2 million to 2.5 million clones; about 95% were seen once. CD45RO-negative, CCR7-selected cells formed the naive CD8 fraction, which excluded terminally differentiated effector memory CD45RA+ cells. Every one of the donors was a Caucasian adult that lived in Nashville, Tennessee. The data are from a study of shared clonotypes between healthy human individuals. The V gene lost 6 bases and the J gene lost 0 bases, with 8 bases spanning the gap. Germline V gene sequence: CDR1 SGDLS, CDR2 YYNGEE. This CDR3 spans 13 amino acids.

The chain links TRBV9 to TRBJ2-3; unclear D gene. What was sequenced was naive CD8+ T cells sorted from blood. This clonotype originated in a man between 18 and 35 years old in good health. In DNA form, the CDR3 reads TGTGCCAGCAATGCCCTGAGCACAGATACGCAGTATTTT. Amino acid sequence: CASNALSTDTQYF.